One T cell receptor (beta chain) is described in this entry. What it recognizes is unknown. RNA totalling roughly 0.45 to 1 ug underwent reverse transcription with random hexamers. MiXCR, applied by TCRdb to the immunoSEQ multiplex PCR reads, yields one record per CDR3 protein. The data show tens of thousands of distinct CDR3 sequences, 95% seen once. The sample is drawn from a study of CD8 T cells in Susac syndrome. In the study overall: At the time of blood draw, patients with Susac syndrome were therapy-naive, receiving corticosteroids, or receiving intravenous immunoglobulin alone.

Study outcomes and limitations: Clonal expansion was present among Susac CD8+ cells. This expansion reached its peak in TEMRA cells and in active patients. Only a relatively small number of individuals were included in the TCR sequencing and HLA analysis.

The CDR3 totals 14 residues. The V end lost 11 bases, the J end lost 0 bases, and 11 bases lay between the germline ends. Per the germline V gene, CDR1 is MNHEY and CDR2 is SVGAGI. This sequence originates from a human donor with Susac syndrome. The chain is built from TRBV6-5 and TRBJ2-6; D may be TRBD1 (6 bases). Sequencing input: CD8+ T cells from PBMCs. The CDR3 DNA reads as TGTGCCGTCCAGGGGTACTCTGGGGCCAACGTCCTGACTTTC. This translates into CAVQGYSGANVLTF.